The 16 T cell receptor beta chains given below trace back to one sample, sequenced in a study of T cells in women clearing cervical HPV infection (dated by TCRdb to between 2018 and 2020). Libraries were constructed by the immunoSEQ multiplex PCR assay. The immuneACCESS repertoire file appears here via TCRdb, limited to in-frame rearrangements. These files lack a portion of the clones; in checked studies, under half of the deficit traces to unresolved V genes, and the cause of the others is not known. The sample table includes 40,000 or so clones. The ten largest clones represent approximately 5.5% of the sample. The specimen was blood buffy coat. The receptors were gathered from a woman aged 18-70 years with a cervical HPV16 infection that either progressed to CIN3+ or cleared (not recorded which).

As to this clone: The sequenced fragment ends 3 residues before the CDR3 boundary, so the rest is inferred from the germline J gene. This sequence joins TRBV28 and TRBJ2-1; D remains unclear. Looked up from germline, CDR1 is MDHEN and CDR2 is SYDVKM. The V and J ends lost 5 bases and 6 bases respectively, with 17 bases between them. The CDR3 is 15 amino acids. The chain's CDR3 is CASSVTIGPTNEQFF. The DNA read from the CDR3 is TGTGCCAGCAGTGTAACCATAGGGCCTACCAATGAG.

Comment on this clone: A junction boundary mismatches the germline segment, possibly from a read error. The CDR3 goes on 3 residues after the read ends, and that part is filled in from the germline J gene. Other DNA sequences in this sample translate to the same CDR3. This chain connects TRBV19 to TRBJ1-3; tentative D call: TRBD1 (6 bases). CDR1 is LNHDA and CDR2 is SQIVND in the germline V gene (reference sequence). The CDR3 consists of 14 residues. Incomplete CDR3 DNA: TGTGCCAGTAGTCTACAGGGCTCTGGAAACACG. Protein sequence: CASSLQGSGNT. The full CDR3 protein is CASSLQGSGNTIYF.

Comments on this clone: The sequenced fragment ends 3 residues before the CDR3 boundary, so the rest is inferred from the germline J gene. J is TRBJ2-1 and V is TRBV20-1, with 11 bases that match TRBD2. The junction had 8 bases not matched to a gene; V was cut back by 3 bases and J by 4 bases. Germline values: CDR1 DFQATT, CDR2 SNEGSKA (reference sequence). This CDR3 spans 16 amino acids. The CDR3 is CSARKPGLAVYNEQFF. CDR3 DNA, as far as it was read: TGCAGTGCTAGGAAGCCGGGACTAGCGGTTTACAATGAG.

Concerning this clone itself: The CDR3 is cut off 3 residues early in the read; its end comes from the germline J gene. The chain combines TRBV6-1 with TRBJ1-2; D is possibly TRBD1 (5 bases). V gave up 2 bases and J gave up 4 bases, with 11 bases separating them. Germline CDR1 MNHNS, CDR2 SASEGT. The CDR3 runs to 14 residues. The CDR3 region is CASSERAGIYGYTF. Incomplete CDR3 DNA: TGTGCCAGCAGTGAAAGGGCAGGGATCTATGGC.

Turning to this clone: The read finishes 3 residues shy of the CDR3 end, and the germline J gene is used to complete it. This chain uses TRBV18 with TRBJ2-7, with D maybe TRBD1 (6 bases). CDR3 length: 16 amino acids. The V and J ends lost 3 bases and 5 bases respectively, with 20 bases between them. Germline CDR1 and CDR2: KGHSH and LQKENI. CDR3 DNA (partial): TGTGCCAGCTCACCGCGTGTGGGGGCGCCCGAAAACGAG. Its protein product is CASSPRVGAPENE. The whole CDR3 is CASSPRVGAPENEQYF.

A remark on this clone: From the germline J gene comes the end of the CDR3, since the read stops 3 residues before it. The V gene is TRBV6-1, the J gene TRBJ2-7; TRBD2 might be the D (5 bases). CDR1 is MNHNS and CDR2 is SASEGT in the germline V gene. Trimming removed 2 bases from V and 3 bases from J, with 14 bases in between. This CDR3 is built from 15 residues. The CDR3 bases that were read are TGTGCCAGCAGTGAATACGGAGGAAACAGCTACGAG. As protein: CASSEYGGNSYE. The CDR3 reads in full as CASSEYGGNSYEQYF.

As to this clone: The sequenced fragment ends 3 residues before the CDR3 boundary, so the rest is inferred from the germline J gene. The chain joins TRBV2 to TRBJ1-1; D gene unclear. This CDR3 spans 12 amino acids. Trimming removed 5 bases at V and 0 bases at J, with 4 bases between. Germline V gene sequence: CDR1 SNHLY, CDR2 FYNNEI. The sequenced part of the CDR3 DNA is TGTGCCAGCAGTCAATTGAACACTGAA. Translating gives CASSQLNTE. The CDR3 reads in full as CASSQLNTEAFF.

Of note for this clone: The read finishes 3 residues shy of the CDR3 end, and the germline J gene is used to complete it. The chain links TRBV7-9 to TRBJ2-1, with a weak D call TRBD1 (6 bases). V was trimmed by 1 base and J by 7 bases, leaving 11 bases between them. Germline V gives CDR1 SEHNR, CDR2 FQNEAQ (reference sequence). The CDR3 length is 14 residues. The CDR3 DNA, read in part, is TGTGCCAGCAGCTTAGTAGGACAGCGAAATGAG. Protein sequence: CASSLVGQRNE. The complete CDR3 sequence is CASSLVGQRNEQFF.

Regarding this clone: The read falls 3 residues short of the CDR3 end, and the missing part is taken from the germline J gene. The chain links TRBV28 to TRBJ2-7; TRBD1 matches at 9 bases. Unmatched junction bases numbered 6, after V lost 5 bases and J lost 4 bases. The CDR3 is 14 amino acids. Germline values: CDR1 MDHEN, CDR2 SYDVKM. The CDR3 here is CASSQTGGTYEQYF. Partial CDR3 DNA: TGTGCCAGCAGTCAAACAGGGGGCACGTACGAG.

A remark on this clone: Coverage ceases 3 residues before the CDR3 finishes, and the germline J gene fills in the end. This chain links TRBV7-9 with TRBJ2-4; weak D call: TRBD2 (5 bases). Per germline, CDR1 SEHNR and CDR2 FQNEAQ (reference sequence). This CDR3 is 15 amino acids long. The sequenced part of the CDR3 DNA is TGTGCCAGCAGCCCCCCTCGTTGGGCGGGCTATGGT. This encodes CASSPPRWAGYG. The complete CDR3 protein is CASSPPRWAGYGQYF.

Details on this clone: Sequencing ends 3 residues short of the CDR3 end; the germline J gene provides the rest. V gene TRBV18 combines with J gene TRBJ2-7; 8 nucleotides line up with TRBD1. V trimming: 5 bases; J trimming: 2 bases; junction bases outside the gene matches: 5. The CDR3 sequence is 14 residues long. CDR1 is KGHSH, CDR2 LQKENI, per germline. The CDR3 region is CASSGPGQAYEQYF. The part of the CDR3 DNA that was read is TGTGCCAGCTCAGGGCCGGGACAGGCCTACGAG.

Of note for this clone: The read falls 3 residues short of the CDR3 end, and the missing part is taken from the germline J gene. The chain employs TRBV7-2 and TRBJ2-1, with TRBD2 as a possible D gene (5 bases). Germline V gene data show CDR1 as SGHTA and CDR2 as FQGNSA. V was trimmed by 0 bases and J by 3 bases, leaving 9 bases between them. This CDR3 region has 15 residues. The CDR3 sequence is CASSLALAGYNEQFF. Incomplete CDR3 DNA: TGTGCCAGCAGCTTAGCCCTAGCAGGCTACAATGAG.

Concerning this clone itself: The read falls 3 residues short of the CDR3 end, and the missing part is taken from the germline J gene. The V gene is TRBV2, the J gene TRBJ2-5, with a weak D call TRBD1 (5 bases). V lost 6 bases to trimming and J lost 1 base, with 12 bases between them. CDR3 length: 14 amino acids. Looked up from germline, CDR1 is SNHLY and CDR2 is FYNNEI. The CDR3 is CASRTDNIQETQYF. The sequenced part of the CDR3 DNA is TGTGCCAGCAGGACGGACAATATCCAAGAGACC.

Details on this clone: The read is 3 residues too short to cover the CDR3 end, so that end is filled in from the germline J gene. This chain connects TRBV29-1 to TRBJ2-1; 9 bases line up with TRBD1. The V and J ends lost 2 bases and 6 bases, in that order; junction bases with no gene match: 8. The V gene's germline CDR1 is SQVTM and CDR2 ANQGSEA. The CDR3 is 15 amino acids. CDR3 DNA, as far as it was read: TGCAGCGTTGAACCTCGGACAGGGGAGGGCAATGAG. This encodes CSVEPRTGEGNE. The CDR3 as a whole reads CSVEPRTGEGNEQFF.

Concerning this clone itself: The observed sequence ends 3 residues before the CDR3 terminus, with the missing tail filled in from the germline J gene. The chain couples TRBV7-6 to TRBJ1-1; D is uncertain. Germline CDR1 is SGHVS and CDR2 is FNYEAQ. This CDR3 is 15 amino acids long. Trimming took off 1 base at V and 5 bases at J, with 14 bases between the two ends. CDR3 DNA, as far as it was read: TGTGCCAGCAGCTTAGAGGCGGGAGGAATAACTGAA. Its translation is CASSLEAGGITE. The full CDR3 reads CASSLEAGGITEAFF.

With regard to this clone: The read finishes 3 residues shy of the CDR3 end, and the germline J gene is used to complete it. This chain uses TRBV7-8 with TRBJ2-7; TRBD1 is a possible D gene (6 bases). The length of the CDR3 is 13 residues. The V gene lost 5 bases and the J gene lost 5 bases, with 13 bases spanning the gap. Germline V lookup: CDR1 SGHVS, CDR2 FQNEAQ. CDR3 bases read: TGTGCCAGCAGCGCAGCACAGGGCGACGAG. This codes for CASSAAQGDE. The CDR3 reads in full as CASSAAQGDEQYF.